This T cell receptor (beta chain) was identified during a study of T cells expressing NK-cell markers (dated by TCRdb to about 2020). Regarding the complete study: Three sorted T-cell subsets (CD3+CD56+NKG2C+, CD3+CD56+NKG2C- and CD3+CD56-NKG2C+) from 8 or 9 donors had their TCR beta-chain repertoires profiled. Of the eight sequenced donors, seven were found to be HCMV-seropositive and one was found to be HCMV-seronegative. Randomly selected healthy volunteers, three men and five women, were used as the eight sequenced donors. Libraries were sequenced as 2 x 150 bp reads on Illumina HiSeq 2000/2500, MiSeq or NextSeq.

HCMV serostatus was determined by detecting HCMV-specific IgG in serum with a commercial ELISA kit. Peripheral blood mononuclear cells were isolated from blood by Ficoll density gradient centrifugation. Findings and caveats that apply to the study as a whole: In roughly 6 donors, the dominant CD3+CD56+NKG2C+ clonotypes were among the top 10 CD8+ clonotypes and accounted for roughly 1.0-7.5% of CD8+ T cells. Those dominant clonotypes were again the most abundant among CD3+CD56-NKG2C+ cells in a handful of donors, at 28.3-60.1%. Whether the expanded NKG2C-expressing T cell clones were specific for HCMV antigens was left unclear.

On this clonotype itself: It lacks a known antigen.

Sequencing took place on an Illumina HiSeq 2000. TCR beta cDNA libraries were prepared using 5'RACE template switching, which introduced a universal primer site and unique molecular identifiers. cDNA synthesis was primed from the TCR beta constant segment and was followed by two successive PCR amplification steps. The authors' analysis ran thus. Reads were demultiplexed and grouped by UMI with MIGEC, and clonotypes were assembled and quantified with MiTCR. To exclude erroneous sequences, any TCR cDNA sequence not supported by at least two reads was discarded. The tcR package was used for downstream repertoire analysis, and clonotypes were matched between fractions using CDR3 nucleotide sequence together with V segment. VDJmatch was used to annotate antigen specificity against VDJdb, with one amino acid substitution in CDR3 permitted. Each CDR3 protein sequence appears as one entry after TCRdb reprocessed the reads, and no DNA is included. The V and J calls reflect TCRdb's pipeline rather than the authors' work. The table for this sample records 400,000 to 450,000 distinct CDR3 sequences. The ten largest clones represent about 7.3% of the sample.

CDR1 is given as LNHNV and CDR2 as YYDKDF, both from the germline V gene (reference sequence). The CDR3 contains 18 residues, cysteine and phenylalanine counted. DNA was not recorded. The clonotype was recovered from a woman between 18 and 70 years old in good health. The chain is assembled from TRBV15 and TRBJ2-5; there is no DNA to check the TCRdb D call of TRBD2. Sequencing used blood T cells: a sorted CD56 or NKG2C T cell subset, CD4+ or CD8+ T cells, or bulk PBMC T cells (not recorded which). The CDR3 region reads CATSRAGTVSLAVFTQYF.